This T cell receptor (beta chain) was identified during a study of circulating tumor DNA in untreated peripheral T-cell lymphoma. As regards this clone: Its specificity is not known.

Generated by immunoSEQ multiplex PCR, the TCRdb table keeps only in-frame clones and is missing some. This sample yields about 9,200 clones, of which roughly 80% are seen a single time; 31% belongs to the top ten. Study-wide findings and caveats: In over 60% of patients, tumor-specific clonotypes were identified.

The V end lost 0 bases, the J end lost 1 base, and 6 bases lay between the germline ends. Per the germline V gene, CDR1 is MNHGY and CDR2 is SAAAGT. The CDR3 consists of 14 residues. What was sequenced was tumor tissue. This chain connects TRBV6-8 to TRBJ1-1; tentatively, D is TRBD1 (6 bases). The origin of this receptor is a human donor with peripheral T-cell lymphoma. The CDR3 region is CASSYSTGNTEAFF. The CDR3 DNA sequence: TGTGCCAGCAGTTACTCGACAGGGAACACTGAAGCTTTCTTT.